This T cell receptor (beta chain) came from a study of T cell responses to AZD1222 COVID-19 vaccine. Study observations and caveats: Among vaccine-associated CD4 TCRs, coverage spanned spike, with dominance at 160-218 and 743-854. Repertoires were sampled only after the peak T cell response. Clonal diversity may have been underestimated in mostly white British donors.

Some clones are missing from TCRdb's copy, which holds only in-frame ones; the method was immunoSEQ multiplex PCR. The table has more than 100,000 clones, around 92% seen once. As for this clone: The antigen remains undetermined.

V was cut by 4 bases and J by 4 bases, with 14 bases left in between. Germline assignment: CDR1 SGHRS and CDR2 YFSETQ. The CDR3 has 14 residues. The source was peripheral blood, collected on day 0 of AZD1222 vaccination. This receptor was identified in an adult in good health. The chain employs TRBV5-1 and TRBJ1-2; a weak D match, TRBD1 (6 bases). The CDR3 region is CASSPGQYPYGYTF. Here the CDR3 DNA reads TGCGCCAGCAGCCCCGGACAGTACCCCTATGGCTACACCTTC.